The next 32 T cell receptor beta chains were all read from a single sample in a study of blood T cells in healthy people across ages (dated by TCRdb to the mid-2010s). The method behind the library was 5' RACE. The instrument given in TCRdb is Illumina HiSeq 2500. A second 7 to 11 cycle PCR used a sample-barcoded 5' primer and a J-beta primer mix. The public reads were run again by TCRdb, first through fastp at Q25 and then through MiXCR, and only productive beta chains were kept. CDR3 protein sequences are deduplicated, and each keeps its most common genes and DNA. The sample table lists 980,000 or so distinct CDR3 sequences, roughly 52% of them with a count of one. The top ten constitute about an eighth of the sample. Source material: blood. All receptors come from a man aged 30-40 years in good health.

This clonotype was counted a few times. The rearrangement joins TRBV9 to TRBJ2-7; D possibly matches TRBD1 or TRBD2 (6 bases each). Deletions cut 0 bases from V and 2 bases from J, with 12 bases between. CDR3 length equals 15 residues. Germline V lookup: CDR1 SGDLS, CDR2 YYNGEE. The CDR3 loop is CASSVGRGEAYEQYF. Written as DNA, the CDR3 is TGTGCCAGCAGCGTAGGAAGGGGGGAAGCCTACGAGCAGTACTTC.

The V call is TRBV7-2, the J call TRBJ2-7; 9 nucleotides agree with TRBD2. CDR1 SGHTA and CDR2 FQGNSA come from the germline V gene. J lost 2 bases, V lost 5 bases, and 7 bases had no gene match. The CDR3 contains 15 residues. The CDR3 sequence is CASSPASGEPYEQYF. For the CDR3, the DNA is TGTGCCAGCAGCCCTGCTAGCGGGGAGCCCTACGAGCAGTACTTC.

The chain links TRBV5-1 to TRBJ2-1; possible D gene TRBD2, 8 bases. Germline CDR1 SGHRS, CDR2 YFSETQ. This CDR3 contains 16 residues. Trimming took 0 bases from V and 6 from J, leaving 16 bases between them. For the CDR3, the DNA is TGCGCCAGCAGCTTGGCGGGAGGGGGCTCGGCCAATGAGCAGTTCTTC. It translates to CASSLAGGGSANEQFF.

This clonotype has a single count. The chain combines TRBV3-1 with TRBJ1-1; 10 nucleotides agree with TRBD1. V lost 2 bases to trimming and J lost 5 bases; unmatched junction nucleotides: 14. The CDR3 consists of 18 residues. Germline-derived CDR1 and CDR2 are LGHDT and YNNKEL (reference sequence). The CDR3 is CASSQIPPGQGSGTEAFF. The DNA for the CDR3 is TGTGCCAGCAGCCAAATTCCCCCGGGACAGGGGAGTGGGACTGAAGCTTTCTTT.

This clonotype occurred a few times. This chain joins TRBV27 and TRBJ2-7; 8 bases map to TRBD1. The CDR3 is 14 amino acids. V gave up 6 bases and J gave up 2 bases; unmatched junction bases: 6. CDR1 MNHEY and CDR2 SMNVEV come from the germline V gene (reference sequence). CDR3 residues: CASRVGQGTYEQYF. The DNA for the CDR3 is TGTGCCAGCAGAGTCGGACAGGGAACCTACGAGCAGTACTTC.

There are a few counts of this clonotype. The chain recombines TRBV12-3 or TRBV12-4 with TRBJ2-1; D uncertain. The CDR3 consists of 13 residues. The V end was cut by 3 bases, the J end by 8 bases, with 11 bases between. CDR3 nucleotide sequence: TGTGCCAGCAGTTTTGACGGGCTAGATGAGCAGTTCTTC. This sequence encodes CASSFDGLDEQFF.

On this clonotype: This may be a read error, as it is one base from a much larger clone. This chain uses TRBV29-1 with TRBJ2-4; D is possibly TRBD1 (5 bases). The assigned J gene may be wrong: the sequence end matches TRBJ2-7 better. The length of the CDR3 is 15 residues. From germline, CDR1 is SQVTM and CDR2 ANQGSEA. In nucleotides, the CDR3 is TGCAGCGTTGAAGTTGGGGCAGGGTTGATCCGCGAGCAGTACTTC. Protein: CSVEVGAGLIREQYF.

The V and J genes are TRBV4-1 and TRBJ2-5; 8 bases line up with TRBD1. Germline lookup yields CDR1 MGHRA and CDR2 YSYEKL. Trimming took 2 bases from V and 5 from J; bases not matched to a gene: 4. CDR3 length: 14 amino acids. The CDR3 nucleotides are TGCGCCAGCAGCCAACAGGGGGCAGGGGAGACCCAGTACTTC. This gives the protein CASSQQGAGETQYF.

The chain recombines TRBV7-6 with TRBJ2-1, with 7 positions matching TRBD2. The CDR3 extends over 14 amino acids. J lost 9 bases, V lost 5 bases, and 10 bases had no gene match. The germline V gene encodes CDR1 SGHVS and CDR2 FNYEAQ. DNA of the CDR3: TGTGCCAGCAGCGAAGCGGGGTGGAATTTTGAGCAGTTCTTC. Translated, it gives CASSEAGWNFEQFF.

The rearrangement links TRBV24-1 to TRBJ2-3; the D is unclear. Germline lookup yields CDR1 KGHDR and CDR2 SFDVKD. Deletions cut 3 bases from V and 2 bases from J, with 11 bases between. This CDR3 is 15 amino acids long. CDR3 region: CATSDPSTYTDTQYF. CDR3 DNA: TGTGCCACCAGTGATCCCAGTACGTACACAGATACGCAGTATTTT.

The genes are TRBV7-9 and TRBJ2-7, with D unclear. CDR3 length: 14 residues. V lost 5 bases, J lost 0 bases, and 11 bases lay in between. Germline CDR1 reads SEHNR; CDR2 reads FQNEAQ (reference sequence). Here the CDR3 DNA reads TGTGCCAGCAGCCCCCGACACGTCTCCTACGAGCAGTACTTC. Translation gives CASSPRHVSYEQYF.

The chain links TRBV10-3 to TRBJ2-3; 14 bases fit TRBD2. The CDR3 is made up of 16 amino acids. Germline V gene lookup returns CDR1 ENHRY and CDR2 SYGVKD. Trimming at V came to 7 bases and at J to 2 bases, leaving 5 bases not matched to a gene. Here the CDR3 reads CAIKGLAGVHTDTQYF. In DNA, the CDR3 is TGTGCCATCAAGGGACTAGCGGGGGTTCACACAGATACGCAGTATTTT.

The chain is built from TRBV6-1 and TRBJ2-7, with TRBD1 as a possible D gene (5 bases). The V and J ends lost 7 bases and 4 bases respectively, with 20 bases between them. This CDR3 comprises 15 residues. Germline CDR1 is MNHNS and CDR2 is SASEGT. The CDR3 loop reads CASIPDTAGRYEQYF. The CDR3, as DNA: TGTGCCAGCATCCCGGATACGGCAGGGCGATACGAGCAGTACTTC.

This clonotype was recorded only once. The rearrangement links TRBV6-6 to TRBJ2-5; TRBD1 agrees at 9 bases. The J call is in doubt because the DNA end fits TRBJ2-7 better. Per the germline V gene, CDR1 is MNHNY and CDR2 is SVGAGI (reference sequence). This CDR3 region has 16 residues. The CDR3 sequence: CASSYSGQGSTHEQYF. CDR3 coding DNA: TGTGCCAGCAGTTACTCGGGACAGGGATCTACTCACGAGCAGTACTTC.

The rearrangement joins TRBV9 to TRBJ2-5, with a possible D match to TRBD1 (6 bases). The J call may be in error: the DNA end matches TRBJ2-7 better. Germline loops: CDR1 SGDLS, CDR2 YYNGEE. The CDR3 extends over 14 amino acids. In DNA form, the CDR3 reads TGTGCCAGCAGCGTAGGTCCAGGGGCCTACGAGCAGTACTTC. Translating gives CASSVGPGAYEQYF.

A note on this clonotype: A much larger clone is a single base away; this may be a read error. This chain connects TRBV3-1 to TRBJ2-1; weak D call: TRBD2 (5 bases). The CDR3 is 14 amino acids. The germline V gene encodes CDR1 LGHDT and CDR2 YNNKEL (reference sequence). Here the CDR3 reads CTSSQAAGYNEQFF. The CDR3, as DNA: TGTACCAGCAGCCAAGCGGCAGGATACAATGAGCAGTTCTTC.

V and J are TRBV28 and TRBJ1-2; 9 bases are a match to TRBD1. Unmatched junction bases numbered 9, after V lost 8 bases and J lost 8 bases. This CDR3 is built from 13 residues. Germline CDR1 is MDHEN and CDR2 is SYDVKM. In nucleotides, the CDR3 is TGTGCCAGCCAAGGAACAGGGGGCCGGGGCTACACCTTC. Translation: CASQGTGGRGYTF.

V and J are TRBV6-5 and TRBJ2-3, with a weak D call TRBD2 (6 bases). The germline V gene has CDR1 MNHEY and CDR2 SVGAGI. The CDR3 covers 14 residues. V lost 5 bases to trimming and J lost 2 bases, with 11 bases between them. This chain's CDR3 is CASSRDSNTDTQYF. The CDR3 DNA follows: TGTGCCAGCAGTCGGGACTCCAACACAGATACGCAGTATTTT.

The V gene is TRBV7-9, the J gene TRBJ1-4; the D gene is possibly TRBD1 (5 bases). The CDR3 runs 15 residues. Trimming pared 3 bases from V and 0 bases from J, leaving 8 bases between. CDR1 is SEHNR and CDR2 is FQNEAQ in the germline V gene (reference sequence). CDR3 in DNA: TGTGCCAGCAGCTTTCCAGGGACAACTAATGAAAAACTGTTTTTT. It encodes CASSFPGTTNEKLFF.

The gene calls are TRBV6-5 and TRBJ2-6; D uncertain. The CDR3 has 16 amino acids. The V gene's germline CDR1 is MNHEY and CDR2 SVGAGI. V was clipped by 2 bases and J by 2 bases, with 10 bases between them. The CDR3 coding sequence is TGTGCCAGCAGTTACGGCGTGGGGACTGGGGCCAACGTCCTGACTTTC. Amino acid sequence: CASSYGVGTGANVLTF.

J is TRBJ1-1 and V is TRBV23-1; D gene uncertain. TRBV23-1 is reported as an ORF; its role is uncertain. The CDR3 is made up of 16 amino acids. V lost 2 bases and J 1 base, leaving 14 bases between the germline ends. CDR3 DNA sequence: TGCGCCAGCAGTCAAAAAGGTCCTACAGAGAACACTGAAGCTTTCTTT. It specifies CASSQKGPTENTEAFF.

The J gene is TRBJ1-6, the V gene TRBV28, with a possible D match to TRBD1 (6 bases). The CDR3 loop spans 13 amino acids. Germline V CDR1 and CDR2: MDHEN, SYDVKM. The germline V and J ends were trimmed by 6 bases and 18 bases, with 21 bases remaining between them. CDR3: CASSKRRTDTYHF. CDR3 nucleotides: TGTGCCAGCAGCAAAAGGAGGACAGATACGTACCACTTT. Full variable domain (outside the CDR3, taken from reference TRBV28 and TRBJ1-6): DVKVTQSSRYLVKRTGEKVFLECVQDMDHENMFWYRQDPGLGLRLIYFSYDVKMKEKGDIPEGYSVSREKKERFSLILESASTNQTSMYLCASSKRRTDTYHFGNGTRLTVT.

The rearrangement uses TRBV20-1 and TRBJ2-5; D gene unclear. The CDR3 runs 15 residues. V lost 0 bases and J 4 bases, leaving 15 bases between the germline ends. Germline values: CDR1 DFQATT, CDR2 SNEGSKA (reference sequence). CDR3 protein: CSARDVGLVAETQYF. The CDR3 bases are TGCAGTGCTAGAGATGTCGGGCTAGTGGCAGAGACCCAGTACTTC.

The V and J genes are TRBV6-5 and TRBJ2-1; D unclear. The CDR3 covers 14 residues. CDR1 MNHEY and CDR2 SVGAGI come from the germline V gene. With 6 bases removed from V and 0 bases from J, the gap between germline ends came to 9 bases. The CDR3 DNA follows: TGTGCCAGCAGACCCCGGCTCTCCTACAATGAGCAGTTCTTC. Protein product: CASRPRLSYNEQFF.

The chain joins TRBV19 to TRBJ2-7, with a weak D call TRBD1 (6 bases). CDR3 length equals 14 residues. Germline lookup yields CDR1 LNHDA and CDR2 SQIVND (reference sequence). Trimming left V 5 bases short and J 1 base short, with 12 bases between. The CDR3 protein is CASSPRTESYEQYF. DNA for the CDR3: TGTGCCAGTAGTCCTCGGACAGAATCCTACGAGCAGTACTTC.

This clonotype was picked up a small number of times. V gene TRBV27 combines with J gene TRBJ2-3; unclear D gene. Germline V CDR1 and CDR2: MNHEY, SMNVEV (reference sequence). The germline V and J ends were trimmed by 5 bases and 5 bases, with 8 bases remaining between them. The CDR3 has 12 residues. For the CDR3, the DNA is TGTGCCAGCAGTACGATCCAAGATACGCAGTATTTT. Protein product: CASSTIQDTQYF.

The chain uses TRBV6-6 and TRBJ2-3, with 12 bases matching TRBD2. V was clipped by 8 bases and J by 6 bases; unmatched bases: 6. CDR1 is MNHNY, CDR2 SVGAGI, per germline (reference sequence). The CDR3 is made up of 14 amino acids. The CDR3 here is CASATSGGSDTQYF. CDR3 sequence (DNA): TGTGCCAGCGCAACTAGCGGGGGGTCGGATACGCAGTATTTT.

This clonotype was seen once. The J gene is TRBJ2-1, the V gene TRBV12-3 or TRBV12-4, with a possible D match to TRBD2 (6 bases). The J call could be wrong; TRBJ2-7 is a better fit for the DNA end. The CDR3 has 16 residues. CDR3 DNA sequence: TGTGCCAGCAGCCCGAGCGCGGGGCGCTCCTACAATGAGCAGTACTTC. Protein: CASSPSAGRSYNEQYF.

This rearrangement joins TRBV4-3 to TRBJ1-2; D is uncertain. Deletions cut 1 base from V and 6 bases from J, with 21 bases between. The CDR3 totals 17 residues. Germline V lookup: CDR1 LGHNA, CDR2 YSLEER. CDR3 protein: CASSQGRKSGPEHGYTF. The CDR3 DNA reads TGCGCCAGCAGCCAAGGCAGAAAAAGTGGACCCGAGCATGGCTACACCTTC.

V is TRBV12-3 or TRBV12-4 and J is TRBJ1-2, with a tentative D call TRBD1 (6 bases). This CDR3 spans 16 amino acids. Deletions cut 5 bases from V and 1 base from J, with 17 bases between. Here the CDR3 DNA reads TGTGCCAGCAGTCCCGTAACAGGGCTCCTTAACTATGGCTACACCTTC. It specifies CASSPVTGLLNYGYTF.

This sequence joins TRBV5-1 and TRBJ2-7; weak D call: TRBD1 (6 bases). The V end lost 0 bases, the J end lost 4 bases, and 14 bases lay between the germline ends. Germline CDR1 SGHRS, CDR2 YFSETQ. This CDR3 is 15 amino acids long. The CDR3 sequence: CASSLVVGTQYEQYF. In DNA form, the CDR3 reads TGCGCCAGCAGCTTGGTTGTGGGGACACAATACGAGCAGTACTTC.

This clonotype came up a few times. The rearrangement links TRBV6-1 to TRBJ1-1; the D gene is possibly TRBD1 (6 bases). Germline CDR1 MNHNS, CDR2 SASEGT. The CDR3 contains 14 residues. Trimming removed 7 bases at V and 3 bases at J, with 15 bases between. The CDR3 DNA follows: TGTGCCAGCAATCCGCGCAGGGGCGACACTGAAGCTTTCTTT. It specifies CASNPRRGDTEAFF.